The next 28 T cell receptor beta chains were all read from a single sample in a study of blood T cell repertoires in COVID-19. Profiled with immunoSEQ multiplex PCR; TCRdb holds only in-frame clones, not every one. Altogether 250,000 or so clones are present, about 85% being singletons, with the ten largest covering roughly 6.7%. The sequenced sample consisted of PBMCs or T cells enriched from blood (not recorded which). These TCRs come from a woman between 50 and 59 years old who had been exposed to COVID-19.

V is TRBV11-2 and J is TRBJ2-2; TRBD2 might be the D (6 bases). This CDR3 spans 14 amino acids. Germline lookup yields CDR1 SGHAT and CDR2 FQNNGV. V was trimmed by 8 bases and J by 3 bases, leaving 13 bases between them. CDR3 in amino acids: CASGSGRDTGELFF. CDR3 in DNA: TGTGCCAGCGGTTCCGGGAGAGACACCGGGGAGCTGTTTTTT. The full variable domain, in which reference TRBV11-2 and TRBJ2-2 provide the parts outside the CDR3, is EAGVAQSPRYKIIEKRQSVAFWCNPISGHATLYWYQQILGQGPKLLIQFQNNGVVDDSQLPKDRFSAERLKGVDSTLKIQPAKLEDSAVYLCASGSGRDTGELFFGEGSRLTVL.

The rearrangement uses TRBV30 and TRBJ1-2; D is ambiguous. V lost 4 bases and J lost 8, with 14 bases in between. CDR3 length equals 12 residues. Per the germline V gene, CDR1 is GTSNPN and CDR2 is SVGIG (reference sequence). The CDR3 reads CAWTTGIEGYTF. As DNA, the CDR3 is TGTGCCTGGACTACGGGAATCGAGGGCTACACCTTC.

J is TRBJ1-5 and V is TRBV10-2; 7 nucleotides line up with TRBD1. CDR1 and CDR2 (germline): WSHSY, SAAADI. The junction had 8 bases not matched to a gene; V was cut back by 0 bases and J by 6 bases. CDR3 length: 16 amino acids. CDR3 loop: CASSESTGGDSQPQHF. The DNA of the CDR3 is TGCGCCAGCAGTGAGTCGACGGGAGGGGACAGTCAGCCCCAGCATTTT.

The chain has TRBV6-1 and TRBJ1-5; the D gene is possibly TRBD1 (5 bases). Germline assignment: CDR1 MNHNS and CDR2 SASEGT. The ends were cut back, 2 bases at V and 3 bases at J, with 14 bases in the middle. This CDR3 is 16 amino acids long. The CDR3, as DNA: TGTGCCAGCAGTGAACTGGGGGGACCGCTCAATCAGCCCCAGCATTTT. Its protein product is CASSELGGPLNQPQHF.

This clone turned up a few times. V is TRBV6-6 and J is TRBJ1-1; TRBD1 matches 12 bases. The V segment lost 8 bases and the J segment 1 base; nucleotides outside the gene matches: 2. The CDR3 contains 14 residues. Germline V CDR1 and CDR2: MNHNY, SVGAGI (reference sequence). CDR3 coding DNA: TGTGCCAGCTTGGGACAGGGGGCGAACACTGAAGCTTTCTTT. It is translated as CASLGQGANTEAFF.

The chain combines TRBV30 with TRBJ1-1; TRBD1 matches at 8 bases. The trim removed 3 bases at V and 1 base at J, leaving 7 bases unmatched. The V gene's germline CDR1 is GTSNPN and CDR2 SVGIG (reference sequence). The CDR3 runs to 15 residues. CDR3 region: CAWSAPTGGNTEAFF. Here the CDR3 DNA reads TGTGCCTGGAGCGCTCCAACAGGGGGGAACACTGAAGCTTTCTTT.

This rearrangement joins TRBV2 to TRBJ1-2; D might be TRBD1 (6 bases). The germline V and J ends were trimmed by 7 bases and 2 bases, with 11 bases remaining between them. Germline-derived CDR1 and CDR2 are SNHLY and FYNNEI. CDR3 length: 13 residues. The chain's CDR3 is CASKEQGNYGYTF. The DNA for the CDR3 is TGTGCCAGCAAGGAACAGGGCAACTATGGCTACACCTTC.

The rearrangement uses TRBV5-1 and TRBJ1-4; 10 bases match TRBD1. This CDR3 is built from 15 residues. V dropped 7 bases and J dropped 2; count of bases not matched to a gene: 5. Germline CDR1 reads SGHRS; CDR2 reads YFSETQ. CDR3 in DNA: TGCGCCAGCGGGCGACAGGGGGCGACTAATGAAAAACTGTTTTTT. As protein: CASGRQGATNEKLFF.

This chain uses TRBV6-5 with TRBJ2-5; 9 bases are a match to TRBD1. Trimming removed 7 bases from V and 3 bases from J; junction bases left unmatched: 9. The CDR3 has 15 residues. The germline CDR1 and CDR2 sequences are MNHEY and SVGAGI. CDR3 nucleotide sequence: TGTGCCAGCACCGTCCTTGACAGGGGGGAAGAGACCCAGTACTTC. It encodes CASTVLDRGEETQYF.

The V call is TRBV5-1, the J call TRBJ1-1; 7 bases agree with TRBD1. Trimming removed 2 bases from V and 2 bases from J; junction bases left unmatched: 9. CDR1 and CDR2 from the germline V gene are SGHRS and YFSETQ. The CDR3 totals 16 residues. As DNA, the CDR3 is TGCGCCAGCAGCTTCGGTAAGGGACAGCCAAACACTGAAGCTTTCTTT. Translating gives CASSFGKGQPNTEAFF. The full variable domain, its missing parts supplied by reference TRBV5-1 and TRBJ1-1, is KAGVTQTPRYLIKTRGQQVTLSCSPISGHRSVSWYQQTPGQGLQFLFEYFSETQRNKGNFPGRFSGRQFSNSRSEMNVSTLELGDSALYLCASSFGKGQPNTEAFFGQGTRLTVV.

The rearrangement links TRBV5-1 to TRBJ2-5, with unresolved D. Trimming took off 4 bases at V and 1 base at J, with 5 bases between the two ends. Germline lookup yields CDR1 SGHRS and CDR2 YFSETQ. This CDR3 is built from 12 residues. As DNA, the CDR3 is TGCGCCAGCAGCGCTATCCAAGAGACCCAGTACTTC. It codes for CASSAIQETQYF.

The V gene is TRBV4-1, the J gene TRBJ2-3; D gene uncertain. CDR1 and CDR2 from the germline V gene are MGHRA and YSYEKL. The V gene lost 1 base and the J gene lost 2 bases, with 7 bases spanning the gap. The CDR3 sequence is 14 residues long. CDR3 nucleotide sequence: TGCGCCAGCAGCCAAGTTCAGTTCACAGATACGCAGTATTTT. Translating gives CASSQVQFTDTQYF.

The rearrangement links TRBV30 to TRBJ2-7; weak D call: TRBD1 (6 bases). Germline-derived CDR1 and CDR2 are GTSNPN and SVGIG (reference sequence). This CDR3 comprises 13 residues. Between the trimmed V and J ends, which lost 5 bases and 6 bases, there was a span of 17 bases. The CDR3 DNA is TGTGCCTGGGGGGAGACAGGTTTAGGCGAGCAGTACTTC. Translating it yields CAWGETGLGEQYF.

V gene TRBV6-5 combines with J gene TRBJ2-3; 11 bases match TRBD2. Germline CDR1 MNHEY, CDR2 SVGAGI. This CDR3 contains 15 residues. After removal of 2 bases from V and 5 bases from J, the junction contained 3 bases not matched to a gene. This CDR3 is CASSYVAGGQDTQYF. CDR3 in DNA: TGTGCCAGCAGTTACGTAGCGGGGGGGCAAGATACGCAGTATTTT.

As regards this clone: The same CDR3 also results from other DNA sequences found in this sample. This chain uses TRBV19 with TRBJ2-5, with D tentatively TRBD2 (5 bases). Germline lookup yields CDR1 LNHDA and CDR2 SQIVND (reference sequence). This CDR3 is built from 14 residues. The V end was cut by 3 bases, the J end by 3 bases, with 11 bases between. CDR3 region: CASSISPGKETQYF. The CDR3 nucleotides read TGTGCCAGTAGTATTTCGCCGGGGAAAGAGACCCAGTACTTC.

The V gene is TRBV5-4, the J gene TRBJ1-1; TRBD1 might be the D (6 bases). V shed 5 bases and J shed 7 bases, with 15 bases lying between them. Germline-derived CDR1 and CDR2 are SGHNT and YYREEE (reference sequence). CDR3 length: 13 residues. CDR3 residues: CASRITGRGEAFF. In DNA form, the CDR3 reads TGTGCCAGCAGGATCACAGGGAGGGGTGAAGCTTTCTTT.

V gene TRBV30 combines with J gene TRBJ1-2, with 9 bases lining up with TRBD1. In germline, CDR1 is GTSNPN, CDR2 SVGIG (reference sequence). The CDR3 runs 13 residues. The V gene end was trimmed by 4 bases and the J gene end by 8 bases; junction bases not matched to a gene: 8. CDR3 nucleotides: TGTGCCTGGACACCGGGACAGGGTGACGGCTACACCTTC. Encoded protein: CAWTPGQGDGYTF. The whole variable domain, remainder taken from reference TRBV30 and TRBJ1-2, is SQTIHQWPATLVQPVGSPLSLECTVEGTSNPNLYWYRQAAGRGLQLLFYSVGIGQISSEVPQNLSASRPQDRQFILSSKKLLLSDSGFYLCAWTPGQGDGYTFGSGTRLTVV.

CDR3 in amino acids: CASSPETGRRQQYF. The CDR3 DNA is TGTGCCAGCTCACCGGAGACAGGGCGAAGGCAGCAGTACTTC. This sequence joins TRBV18 and TRBJ2-7, with 7 bases matching TRBD1. Germline V CDR1 and CDR2: KGHSH, LQKENI. V lost 3 bases, J lost 8 bases, and 10 bases stayed unmatched. This CDR3 is 14 amino acids long. Supplemented by reference TRBV18 and TRBJ2-7, the full variable domain reads NAGVMQNPRHLVRRRGQEARLRCSPMKGHSHVYWYRQLPEEGLKFMVYLQKENIIDESGMPKERFSAEFPKEGPSILRIQQVVRGDSAAYFCASSPETGRRQQYFGPGTRLTVT.

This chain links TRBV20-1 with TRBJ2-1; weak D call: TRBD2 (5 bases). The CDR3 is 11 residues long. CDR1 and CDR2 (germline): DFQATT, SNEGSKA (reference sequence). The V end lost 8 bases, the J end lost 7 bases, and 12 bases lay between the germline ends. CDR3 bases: TGCAGTTCGGGGATCCAGAATGAGCAGTTCTTC. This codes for CSSGIQNEQFF.

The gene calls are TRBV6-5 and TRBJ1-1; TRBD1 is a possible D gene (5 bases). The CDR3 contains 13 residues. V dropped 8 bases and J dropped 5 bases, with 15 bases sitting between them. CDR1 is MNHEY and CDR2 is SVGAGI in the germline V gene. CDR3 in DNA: TGTGCCAGCGGCAGGGAGGGAGGTACTGAAGCTTTCTTT. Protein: CASGREGGTEAFF.

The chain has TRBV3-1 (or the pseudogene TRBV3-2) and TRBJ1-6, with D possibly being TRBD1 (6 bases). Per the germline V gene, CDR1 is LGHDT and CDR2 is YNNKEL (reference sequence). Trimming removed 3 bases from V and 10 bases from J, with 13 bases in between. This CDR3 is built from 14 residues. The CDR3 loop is CASSQRTDLSPLHF. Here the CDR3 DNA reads TGTGCCAGCAGCCAGCGGACAGATCTATCACCCCTCCACTTT.

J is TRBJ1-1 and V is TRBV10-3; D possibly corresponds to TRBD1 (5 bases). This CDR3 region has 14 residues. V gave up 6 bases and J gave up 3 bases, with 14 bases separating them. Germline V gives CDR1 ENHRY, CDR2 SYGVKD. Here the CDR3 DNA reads TGTGCCATCAGAGACAGAAGTAGGGACACTGAAGCTTTCTTT. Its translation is CAIRDRSRDTEAFF.

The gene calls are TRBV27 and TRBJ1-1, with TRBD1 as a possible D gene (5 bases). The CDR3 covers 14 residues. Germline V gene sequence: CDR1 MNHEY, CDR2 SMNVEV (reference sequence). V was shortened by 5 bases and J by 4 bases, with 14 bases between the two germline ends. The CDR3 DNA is TGTGCCAGCAGTCCCATCGGGGGGAGCACTGAAGCTTTCTTT. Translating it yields CASSPIGGSTEAFF.

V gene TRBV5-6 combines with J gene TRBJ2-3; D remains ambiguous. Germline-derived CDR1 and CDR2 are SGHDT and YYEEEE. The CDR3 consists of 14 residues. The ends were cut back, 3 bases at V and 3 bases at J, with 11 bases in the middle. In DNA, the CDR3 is TGTGCCAGCAGCTCCGGAGTTATTACAGATACGCAGTATTTT. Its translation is CASSSGVITDTQYF.

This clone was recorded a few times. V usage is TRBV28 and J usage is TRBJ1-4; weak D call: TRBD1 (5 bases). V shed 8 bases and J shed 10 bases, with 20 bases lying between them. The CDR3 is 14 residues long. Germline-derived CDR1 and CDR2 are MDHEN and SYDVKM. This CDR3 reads CASLLGGGRGKLFF. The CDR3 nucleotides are TGTGCCAGCCTGCTCGGGGGGGGGAGAGGAAAACTGTTTTTT.

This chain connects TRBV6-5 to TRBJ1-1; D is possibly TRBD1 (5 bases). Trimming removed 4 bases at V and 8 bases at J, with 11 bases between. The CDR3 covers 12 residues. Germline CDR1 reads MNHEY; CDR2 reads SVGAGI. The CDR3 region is CASSSDTGEAFF. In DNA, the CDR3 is TGTGCCAGCAGTTCGGACACTGGCGAAGCTTTCTTT.

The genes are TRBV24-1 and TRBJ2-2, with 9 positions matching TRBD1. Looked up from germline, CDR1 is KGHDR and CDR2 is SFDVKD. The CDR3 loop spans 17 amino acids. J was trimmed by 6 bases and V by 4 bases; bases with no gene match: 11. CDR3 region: CATSDREGDRGSGELFF. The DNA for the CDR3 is TGTGCCACCAGTGACCGCGAGGGCGACAGGGGGTCCGGGGAGCTGTTTTTT.

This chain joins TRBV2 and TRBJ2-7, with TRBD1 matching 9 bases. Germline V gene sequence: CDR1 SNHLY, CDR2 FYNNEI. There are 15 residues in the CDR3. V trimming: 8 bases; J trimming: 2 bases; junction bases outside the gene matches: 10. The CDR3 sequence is CASLSYRDRAYEQYF. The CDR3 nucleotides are TGTGCCAGCCTATCCTACCGGGACAGGGCCTACGAGCAGTACTTC.